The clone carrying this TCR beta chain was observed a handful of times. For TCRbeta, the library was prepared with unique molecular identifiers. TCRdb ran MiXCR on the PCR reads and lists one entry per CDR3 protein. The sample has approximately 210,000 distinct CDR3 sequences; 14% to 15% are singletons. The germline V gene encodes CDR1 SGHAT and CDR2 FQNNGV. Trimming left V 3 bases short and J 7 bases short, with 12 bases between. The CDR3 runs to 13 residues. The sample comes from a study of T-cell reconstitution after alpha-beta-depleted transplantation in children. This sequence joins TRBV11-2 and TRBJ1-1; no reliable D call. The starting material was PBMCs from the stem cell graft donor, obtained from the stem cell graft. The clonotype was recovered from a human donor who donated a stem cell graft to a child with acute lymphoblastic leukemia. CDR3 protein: CASSLWLDGEAFF. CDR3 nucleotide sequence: TGTGCCAGCAGCTTGTGGTTGGATGGTGAAGCTTTCTTT.